The sequence of this TCR beta chain was determined in a study of OX40 agonist ivuxolimab in advanced cancers. Only in-frame clones appear in the TCRdb table, and some are missing; sequencing was by immunoSEQ multiplex PCR. The sample includes 30,000 to 35,000 clones, about nine tenths seen only once; the top ten take about 9.6%. Autoimmune disease history or systemic immunosuppression barred patients. This CDR3 has 15 amino acids. Germline CDR1 KGHSH, CDR2 LQKENI. V lost 4 bases to trimming and J lost 0 bases, with 10 bases between them. Here the sequenced sample was CD4+ or CD8+ T cells sorted from blood, taken in a trial of the OX40 agonist ivuxolimab. The chain combines TRBV18 with TRBJ2-4; D is ambiguous. The clonotype originates from an adult with an advanced solid tumor such as melanoma, head and neck, liver or kidney cancer. The CDR3 here is CASSRTDLAKNIQYF. The CDR3 DNA follows: TGTGCCAGCTCACGAACTGACTTAGCCAAAAACATTCAGTACTTC.